This T cell receptor (beta chain) was obtained from a study of cytomegalovirus exposure and HLA in healthy donors. Study-wide findings and caveats: A missense DCLRE1C variant was associated with V- and J-gene trimming of TCR beta chains in a later analysis, and an independent cohort replicated the association.

The CDR3 has 13 amino acids. Germline loops: CDR1 KGHSH, CDR2 LQKENI. Trimming shortened V by 3 bases and J by 7 bases, and 12 bases separated the two germline ends. PCR primers comprised 60 Vbeta and 13 Jbeta primers. Some clones are missing from TCRdb's copy, which holds only in-frame ones; the method was immunoSEQ multiplex PCR. The table lists around 220,000 clones, more than 60% of them singletons. A note on this clone: The antigen is undetermined.

This TCR derives from a man aged 35 to 55 in good health and CMV-seronegative. This rearrangement joins TRBV18 to TRBJ1-2; a possible D gene is TRBD1 (6 bases). Sequencing used PBMCs. In nucleotides, the CDR3 is TGTGCCAGCTCACCGAACAGGGAGCCTGGCTACACCTTC. This gives the protein CASSPNREPGYTF.